This T cell receptor (beta chain) was documented in a study of blood T cell repertoires in COVID-19. Study details: Samples of COVID-19 (acute and convalescent) were obtained from the United States, Italy and Spain. In each case, the material was cDNA or gDNA derived from T cells, B-cell-depleted T cells, or PBMCs.

In the original workflow: Cell counts per sample came from amplifying reference gene primers. Here immunoSEQ multiplex PCR was the method, and the copy in TCRdb shows in-frame clones only, minus some. That table furnishes V, J and clone size, whereas the DNA furnished D and trimming. This repertoire shows some 350,000 clones, approximately 86% found once; its top ten account for about 2.9%. CDR1 is MDHEN, CDR2 SYDVKM, per germline. Trimming at V came to 6 bases and at J to 2 bases, leaving 13 bases not matched to a gene. The length of the CDR3 is 16 residues. The rearrangement joins TRBV28 to TRBJ2-7, with TRBD1 matching over 7 bases. This sequence was found in a human donor in a cohort sampled during active COVID-19. Sequencing was carried out using peripheral blood. CDR3 in amino acids: CASSPIPGTVAYEQYF. Here the CDR3 DNA reads TGTGCCAGCAGCCCCATCCCGGGGACAGTAGCCTACGAGCAGTACTTC. Complete variable domain (other parts from reference TRBV28 and TRBJ2-7): DVKVTQSSRYLVKRTGEKVFLECVQDMDHENMFWYRQDPGLGLRLIYFSYDVKMKEKGDIPEGYSVSREKKERFSLILESASTNQTSMYLCASSPIPGTVAYEQYFGPGTRLTVT.